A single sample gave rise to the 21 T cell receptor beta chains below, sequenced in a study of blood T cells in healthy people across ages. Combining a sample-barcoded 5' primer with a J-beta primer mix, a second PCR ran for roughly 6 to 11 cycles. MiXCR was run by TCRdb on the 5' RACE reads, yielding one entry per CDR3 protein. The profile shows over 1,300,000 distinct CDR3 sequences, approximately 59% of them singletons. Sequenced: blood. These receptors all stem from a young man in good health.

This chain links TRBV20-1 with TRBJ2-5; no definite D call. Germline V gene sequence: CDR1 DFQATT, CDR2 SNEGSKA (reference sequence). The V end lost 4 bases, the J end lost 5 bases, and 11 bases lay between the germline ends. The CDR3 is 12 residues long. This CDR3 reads CSATVTGETQYF. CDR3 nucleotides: TGCAGTGCTACGGTGACTGGGGAGACCCAGTACTTC.

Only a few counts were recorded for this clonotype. The CDR3 region has the DNA TGTGCCAGCAGGGACCTAAGCGGTTTGGGGTTAGTCAAAAACATTCAGTACTTC. Amino acid sequence: CASRDLSGLGLVKNIQYF. J is TRBJ2-4 and V is TRBV2; maybe TRBD2 (5 bases). Trimming removed 6 bases from V and 3 bases from J, with 24 bases in between. The CDR3 consists of 18 residues. In germline, CDR1 is SNHLY, CDR2 FYNNEI.

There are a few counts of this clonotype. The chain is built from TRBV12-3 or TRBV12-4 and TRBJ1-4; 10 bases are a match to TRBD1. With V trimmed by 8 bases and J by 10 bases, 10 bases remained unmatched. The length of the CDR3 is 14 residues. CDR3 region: CASDSGTGDAKLFF. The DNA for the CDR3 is TGTGCCAGCGACTCCGGGACAGGGGACGCAAAACTGTTTTTT.

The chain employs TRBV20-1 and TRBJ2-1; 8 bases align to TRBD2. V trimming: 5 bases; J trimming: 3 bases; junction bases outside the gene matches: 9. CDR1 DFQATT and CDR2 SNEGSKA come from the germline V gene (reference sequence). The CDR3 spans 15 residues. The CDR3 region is CSADQRETSYNEQFF. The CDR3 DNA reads TGCAGTGCTGACCAGCGGGAGACAAGCTACAATGAGCAGTTCTTC.

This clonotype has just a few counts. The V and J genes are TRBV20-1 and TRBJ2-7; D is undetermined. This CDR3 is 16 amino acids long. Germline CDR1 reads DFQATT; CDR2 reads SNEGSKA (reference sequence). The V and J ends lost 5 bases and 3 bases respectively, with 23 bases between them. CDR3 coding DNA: TGCAGTGCTGAGCCCCTCCTCGTCCGGCCAGACTACGAGCAGTACTTC. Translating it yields CSAEPLLVRPDYEQYF.

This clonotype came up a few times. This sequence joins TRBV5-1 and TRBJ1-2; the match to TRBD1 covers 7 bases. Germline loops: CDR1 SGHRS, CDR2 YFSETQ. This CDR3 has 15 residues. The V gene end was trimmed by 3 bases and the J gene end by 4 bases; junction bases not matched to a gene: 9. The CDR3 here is CASSSRRGVGYGYTF. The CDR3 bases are TGCGCCAGCAGCTCCCGCAGGGGGGTCGGCTATGGCTACACCTTC.

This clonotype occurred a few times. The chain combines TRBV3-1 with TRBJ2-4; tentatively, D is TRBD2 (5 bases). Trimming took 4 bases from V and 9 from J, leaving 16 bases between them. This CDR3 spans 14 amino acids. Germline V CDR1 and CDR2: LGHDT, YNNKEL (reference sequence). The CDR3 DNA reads TGTGCCAGCAGCCCCAGGACTGGCGTCGTCATTCAGTACTTC. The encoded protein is CASSPRTGVVIQYF.

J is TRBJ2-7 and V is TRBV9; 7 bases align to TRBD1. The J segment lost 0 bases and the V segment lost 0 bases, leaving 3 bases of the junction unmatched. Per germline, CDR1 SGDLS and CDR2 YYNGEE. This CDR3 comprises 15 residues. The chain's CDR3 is CASSVGGTVSYEQYF. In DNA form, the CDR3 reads TGTGCCAGCAGCGTAGGTGGGACAGTCTCCTACGAGCAGTACTTC.

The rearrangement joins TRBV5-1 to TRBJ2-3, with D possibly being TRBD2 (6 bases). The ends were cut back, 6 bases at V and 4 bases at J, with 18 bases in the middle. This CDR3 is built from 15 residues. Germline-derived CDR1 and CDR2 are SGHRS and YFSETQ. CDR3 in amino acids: CASTPAAGMADTQYF. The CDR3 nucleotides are TGCGCCAGCACCCCGGCGGCGGGAATGGCAGATACGCAGTATTTT.

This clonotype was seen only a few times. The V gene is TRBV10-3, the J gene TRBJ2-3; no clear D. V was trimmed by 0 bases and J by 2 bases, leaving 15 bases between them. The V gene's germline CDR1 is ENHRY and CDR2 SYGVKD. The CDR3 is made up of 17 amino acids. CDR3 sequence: CAISESTKQRFTDTQYF. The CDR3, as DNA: TGTGCCATCAGTGAGTCGACGAAACAACGGTTCACAGATACGCAGTATTTT.

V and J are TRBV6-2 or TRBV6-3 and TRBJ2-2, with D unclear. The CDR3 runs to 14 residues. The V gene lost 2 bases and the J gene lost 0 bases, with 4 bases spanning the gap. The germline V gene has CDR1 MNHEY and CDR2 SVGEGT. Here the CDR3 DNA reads TGTGCCAGCAGTTACGATACGAACACCGGGGAGCTGTTTTTT. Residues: CASSYDTNTGELFF.

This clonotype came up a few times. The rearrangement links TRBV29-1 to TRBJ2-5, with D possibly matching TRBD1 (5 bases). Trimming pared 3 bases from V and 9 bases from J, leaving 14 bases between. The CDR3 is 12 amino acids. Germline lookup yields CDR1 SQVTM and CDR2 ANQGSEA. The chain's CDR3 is CSVDVSQGAQYF. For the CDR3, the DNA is TGCAGCGTTGACGTCTCCCAAGGGGCCCAGTACTTC. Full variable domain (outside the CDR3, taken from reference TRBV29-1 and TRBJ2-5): SAVISQKPSRDICQRGTSLTIQCQVDSQVTMMFWYRQQPGQSLTLIATANQGSEATYESGFVIDKFPISRPNLTFSTLTVSNMSPEDSSIYLCSVDVSQGAQYFGPGTRLLVL.

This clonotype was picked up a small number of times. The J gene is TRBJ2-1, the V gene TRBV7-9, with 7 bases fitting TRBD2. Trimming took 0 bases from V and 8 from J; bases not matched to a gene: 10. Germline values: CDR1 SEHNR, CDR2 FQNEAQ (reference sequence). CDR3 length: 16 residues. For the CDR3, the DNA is TGTGCCAGCAGCTTAGCCTCGACTAGCAGGCTCGATGAGCAGTTCTTC. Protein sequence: CASSLASTSRLDEQFF.

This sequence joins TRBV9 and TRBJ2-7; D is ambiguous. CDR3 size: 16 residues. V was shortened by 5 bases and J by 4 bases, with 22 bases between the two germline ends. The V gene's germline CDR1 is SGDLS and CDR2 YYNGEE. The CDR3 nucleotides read TGTGCCAGCAGTGTTGGGAAGGGAATAGAGTTATACGAGCAGTACTTC. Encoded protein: CASSVGKGIELYEQYF.

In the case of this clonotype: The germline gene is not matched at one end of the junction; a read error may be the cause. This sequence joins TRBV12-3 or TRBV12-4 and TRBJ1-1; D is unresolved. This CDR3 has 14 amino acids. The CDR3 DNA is TGTGCCGGCAGTTTAAAGGGAGTTAGAACTGAAGCTTTCTTT. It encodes CAGSLKGVRTEAFF.

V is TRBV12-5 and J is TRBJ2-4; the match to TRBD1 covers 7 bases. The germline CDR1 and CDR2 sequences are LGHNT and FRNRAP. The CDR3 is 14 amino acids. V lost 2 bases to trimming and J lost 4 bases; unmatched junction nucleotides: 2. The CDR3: CASGLRQGKNIQYF. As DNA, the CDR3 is TGTGCTAGTGGTTTGAGACAGGGTAAAAACATTCAGTACTTC.

The chain's CDR3 is CASSWGAGGSYEQYF. As DNA, the CDR3 is TGTGCCAGCAGCTGGGGAGCGGGAGGGTCCTACGAGCAGTACTTC. The rearrangement uses TRBV7-6 and TRBJ2-7; 10 nucleotides align to TRBD2. CDR3 length equals 15 residues. CDR1 SGHVS and CDR2 FNYEAQ come from the germline V gene. V dropped 4 bases and J dropped 1; count of bases not matched to a gene: 4.

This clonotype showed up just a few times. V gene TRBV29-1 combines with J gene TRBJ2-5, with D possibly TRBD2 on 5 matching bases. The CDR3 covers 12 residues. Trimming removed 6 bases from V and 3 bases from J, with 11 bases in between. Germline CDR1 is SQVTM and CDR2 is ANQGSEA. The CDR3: CSVVDGEETQYF. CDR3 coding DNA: TGCAGCGTGGTGGACGGGGAAGAGACCCAGTACTTC.

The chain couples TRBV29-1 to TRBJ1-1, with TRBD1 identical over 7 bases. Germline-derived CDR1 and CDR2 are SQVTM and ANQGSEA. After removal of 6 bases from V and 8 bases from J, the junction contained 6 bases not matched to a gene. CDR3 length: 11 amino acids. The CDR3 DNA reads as TGCAGCGTAGGGACAGACCCAGAAGCTTTCTTT. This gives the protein CSVGTDPEAFF.

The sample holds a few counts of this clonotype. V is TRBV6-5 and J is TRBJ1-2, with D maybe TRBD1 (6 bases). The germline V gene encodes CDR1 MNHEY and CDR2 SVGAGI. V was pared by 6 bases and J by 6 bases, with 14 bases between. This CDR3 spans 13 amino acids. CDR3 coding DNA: TGTGCCAGCAGCAACGGGACACCCGATGGCTACACCTTC. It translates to CASSNGTPDGYTF.

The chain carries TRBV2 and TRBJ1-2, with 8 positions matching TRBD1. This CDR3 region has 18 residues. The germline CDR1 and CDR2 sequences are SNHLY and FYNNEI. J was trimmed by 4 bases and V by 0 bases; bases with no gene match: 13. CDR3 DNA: TGTGCCAGCAGTGAAGCTCCCCCCCAGGGGGCGTATAGCTATGGCTACACCTTC. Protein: CASSEAPPQGAYSYGYTF.